Presented here are 21 T cell receptor beta chains from one specimen sequenced in a study of blood T cell repertoires in COVID-19. Only in-frame clones appear in the TCRdb table, and some are missing; sequencing was by immunoSEQ multiplex PCR. Counted here are 200,000 to 300,000 clones, around 86% occurring once; the ten biggest clones make up about 5.2%. Sequenced input: peripheral blood. The receptor set was obtained from a woman in her sixties with COVID-19, enrolled during active disease.

This clone showed up just once. J is TRBJ2-3 and V is TRBV5-1; D is perhaps TRBD2 (5 bases). CDR3 length equals 16 residues. Per the germline V gene, CDR1 is SGHRS and CDR2 is YFSETQ. Trimming cost V 0 bases and J 1 base, with 12 bases left between them. CDR3: CASSLASFSGTDTQYF. CDR3 DNA: TGCGCCAGCAGCTTGGCCAGTTTTAGCGGCACAGATACGCAGTATTTT.

The V and J genes are TRBV7-9 and TRBJ1-4; D perhaps matches TRBD1 (5 bases). Germline CDR1 reads SEHNR; CDR2 reads FQNEAQ (reference sequence). The CDR3 is 16 residues long. Deletions cut 0 bases from V and 1 base from J, with 9 bases between. CDR3 DNA: TGTGCCAGCAGCTTAGCACAGGACCAAACTAATGAAAAACTGTTTTTT. This encodes CASSLAQDQTNEKLFF.

The V call is TRBV6-2 or TRBV6-3, the J call TRBJ2-1; 12 bases fit TRBD2. The germline V gene encodes CDR1 MNHEY and CDR2 SVGEGT. V gave up 0 bases and J gave up 1 base; unmatched junction bases: 7. This CDR3 is 19 amino acids long. The CDR3 region is CASSYSTSGSIRSYNEQFF. As DNA, the CDR3 is TGTGCCAGCAGTTACTCGACTAGCGGGAGTATACGATCCTACAATGAGCAGTTCTTC.

The rearrangement joins TRBV5-5 to TRBJ2-7, with D possibly TRBD2 on 6 matching bases. Germline CDR1 reads SGHKS; CDR2 reads YYEKEE (reference sequence). Between the trimmed V and J ends, which lost 5 bases and 6 bases, there was a span of 12 bases. The CDR3 covers 12 residues. CDR3 nucleotide sequence: TGTGCCAGCAGGGGGGGATCTAGCGAGCAGTACTTC. The encoded protein is CASRGGSSEQYF.

This clone came up a few times. The chain joins TRBV6-5 to TRBJ2-2; D gene uncertain. V lost 5 bases to trimming and J lost 2 bases, with 12 bases between them. Germline lookup yields CDR1 MNHEY and CDR2 SVGAGI. The CDR3 has 15 amino acids. The CDR3 DNA follows: TGTGCCAGCAGTCGTACTACACTAAACACCGGGGAGCTGTTTTTT. Translated: CASSRTTLNTGELFF.

This sequence joins TRBV7-6 and TRBJ1-1; maybe TRBD1 (6 bases). The CDR3 is 15 amino acids. V dropped 0 bases and J dropped 4 bases, with 12 bases sitting between them. Germline CDR1 and CDR2: SGHVS and FNYEAQ. The CDR3 protein is CASSLARGAGTEAFF. The DNA for the CDR3 is TGTGCCAGCAGCTTAGCGCGGGGGGCGGGCACTGAAGCTTTCTTT.

The chain recombines TRBV6-6 with TRBJ2-1, with D perhaps matching TRBD2 (5 bases). Germline V gene data show CDR1 as MNHNY and CDR2 as SVGAGI (reference sequence). V was clipped by 2 bases and J by 7 bases, with 12 bases between them. The CDR3 length is 14 residues. The CDR3 nucleotides read TGTGCCAGCAGTTACCACGAGGGTGGGAATGAGCAGTTCTTC. It specifies CASSYHEGGNEQFF.

This chain links TRBV23-1 with TRBJ1-3, with D possibly matching TRBD1 (6 bases). TRBV23-1 is flagged as an ORF with uncertain function. V shed 4 bases and J shed 2 bases, with 9 bases lying between them. This CDR3 contains 14 residues. The CDR3 DNA sequence: TGCGCCAGCAGTCGTCCAGGGGCTGGAAACACCATATATTTT. Translation gives CASSRPGAGNTIYF.

The rearrangement uses TRBV7-3 and TRBJ1-3; 10 bases match TRBD1. Germline V gene lookup returns CDR1 SGHTA and CDR2 FQGTGA. The CDR3 is 15 amino acids. J lost 4 bases, V lost 1 base, and 1 base had no gene match. For the CDR3, the DNA is TGTGCCAGCAGCTTAATGGGACAGGGGGGAAACACCATATATTTT. Its protein is CASSLMGQGGNTIYF. Full variable domain (outside the CDR3, taken from reference TRBV7-3 and TRBJ1-3): GAGVSQTPSNKVTEKGKYVELRCDPISGHTALYWYRQSLGQGPEFLIYFQGTGAADDSGLPNDRFFAVRPEGSVSTLKIQRTERGDSAVYLCASSLMGQGGNTIYFGEGSWLTVV.

This sequence joins TRBV5-8 and TRBJ1-1, with a tentative D call TRBD1 (5 bases). The CDR3 consists of 16 residues. The germline V gene encodes CDR1 SGHTS and CDR2 YDEGEE. V gave up 5 bases and J gave up 3 bases, with 20 bases separating them. The CDR3 nucleotides are TGTGCCAGCAGGATAAGGGGTCCCCTTCTTTACACTGAAGCTTTCTTT. Translating it yields CASRIRGPLLYTEAFF. Full variable domain (missing parts from reference TRBV5-8 and TRBJ1-1): EAGVTQSPTHLIKTRGQQATLRCSPISGHTSVYWYQQALGLGLQFLLWYDEGEERNRGNFPPRFSGRQFPNYSSELNVNALELEDSALYLCASRIRGPLLYTEAFFGQGTRLTVV.

This clone was detected a few times. This chain connects TRBV2 to TRBJ2-3; D is ambiguous. Deletions cut 0 bases from V and 10 bases from J, with 17 bases between. The CDR3 runs 15 residues. Germline V gives CDR1 SNHLY, CDR2 FYNNEI. The CDR3 here is CASSEAPVWAPSQYF. As DNA, the CDR3 is TGTGCCAGCAGTGAAGCGCCGGTGTGGGCTCCTTCGCAGTATTTT.

The V and J genes are TRBV5-6 and TRBJ2-2; no reliable D call. Germline assignment: CDR1 SGHDT and CDR2 YYEEEE. Between the trimmed V and J ends, which lost 4 bases and 4 bases, there was a span of 8 bases. This CDR3 spans 13 amino acids. The CDR3 loop is CASSRDLTGELFF. The CDR3 nucleotides read TGTGCCAGCAGCCGCGATCTCACCGGGGAGCTGTTTTTT.

The CDR3 reads CASSMDRNTDTQYF. CDR3 nucleotide sequence: TGTGCCAGCAGCATGGACAGAAACACAGATACGCAGTATTTT. This chain uses TRBV7-3 with TRBJ2-3; D may be TRBD1 (6 bases). The CDR3 spans 14 residues. With 5 bases removed from V and 2 bases from J, the gap between germline ends came to 11 bases. CDR1 and CDR2 (germline): SGHTA, FQGTGA.

The chain joins TRBV27 to TRBJ2-7, with 8 bases lining up with TRBD1. Per germline, CDR1 MNHEY and CDR2 SMNVEV (reference sequence). J lost 2 bases, V lost 5 bases, and 8 bases had no gene match. The CDR3 contains 15 residues. The CDR3 DNA follows: TGTGCCAGCAGTCCCTGGGACAGGCAACCCTACGAGCAGTACTTC. Encoded protein: CASSPWDRQPYEQYF.

The chain employs TRBV19 and TRBJ1-5; 10 bases fit TRBD1. Germline V CDR1 and CDR2: LNHDA, SQIVND (reference sequence). This CDR3 has 15 amino acids. J was trimmed by 9 bases and V by 6 bases; bases with no gene match: 11. CDR3 nucleotide sequence: TGTGCCAGTAGGCGGGACAGGGGTAGAGTTTGGCCCCAGCATTTT. Translated, it gives CASRRDRGRVWPQHF.

The J gene is TRBJ1-1, the V gene TRBV18; D perhaps matches TRBD1 (6 bases). Germline CDR1 and CDR2: KGHSH and LQKENI. The V and J ends lost 1 base and 1 base respectively, with 22 bases between them. The CDR3 covers 19 residues. CDR3 bases: TGTGCCAGCTCACCACTTCCGGACAGACCCATGAGGGCGAACACTGAAGCTTTCTTT. It encodes CASSPLPDRPMRANTEAFF. The entire variable domain, with the rest obtained from reference TRBV18 and TRBJ1-1, is as follows: NAGVMQNPRHLVRRRGQEARLRCSPMKGHSHVYWYRQLPEEGLKFMVYLQKENIIDESGMPKERFSAEFPKEGPSILRIQQVVRGDSAAYFCASSPLPDRPMRANTEAFFGQGTRLTVV.

The CDR3 nucleotides are TGTGCCAGCAGTTCCGGGTCAGTCGACACCTTC. Protein sequence: CASSSGSVDTF. The chain is built from TRBV28 and TRBJ1-2; D call uncertain. V was shortened by 4 bases and J by 12 bases, with 12 bases between the two germline ends. CDR1 is MDHEN and CDR2 is SYDVKM in the germline V gene. This CDR3 is 11 amino acids long.

The genes are TRBV7-9 and TRBJ1-4, with D possibly matching TRBD1 (5 bases). Trimming left V 4 bases short and J 11 bases short, with 20 bases between. The CDR3 spans 15 residues. The germline CDR1 and CDR2 sequences are SEHNR and FQNEAQ (reference sequence). CDR3 coding DNA: TGTGCCAGCAGCTATCCCGGTGCACAGGAAAACAAACTGTTTTTT. This sequence encodes CASSYPGAQENKLFF.

This clone was recorded a few times. This sequence joins TRBV30 and TRBJ1-5, with 7 bases matching TRBD1. Germline CDR1 is GTSNPN and CDR2 is SVGIG (reference sequence). Trimming removed 5 bases from V and 2 bases from J; junction bases left unmatched: 0. The CDR3 length is 12 residues. The CDR3 loop reads CAWGQGNQPQHF. CDR3 in DNA: TGTGCCTGGGGACAGGGCAATCAGCCCCAGCATTTT.

The chain couples TRBV19 to TRBJ1-5; a weak D match, TRBD1 (5 bases). The germline V and J ends were trimmed by 6 bases and 2 bases, with 17 bases remaining between them. The CDR3 runs 16 residues. Looked up from germline, CDR1 is LNHDA and CDR2 is SQIVND (reference sequence). CDR3 residues: CASSSQVLRGNQPQHF. CDR3 bases: TGTGCCAGTAGCTCACAGGTCCTGAGAGGCAATCAGCCCCAGCATTTT.

V gene TRBV6-2 or TRBV6-3 combines with J gene TRBJ2-3, with TRBD2 matching over 7 bases. The CDR3 loop spans 15 amino acids. CDR1 and CDR2 from the germline V gene are MNHEY and SVGEGT. Losses at the gene ends were 5 bases for V and 0 bases for J; bases not matched to a gene: 5. The CDR3 region is CASSRDYGSTDTQYF. The CDR3 DNA follows: TGTGCCAGCAGTCGGGACTATGGTAGCACAGATACGCAGTATTTT.